This section outlines one T cell receptor (beta chain) sequence together with its context. Its target is unknown. This same CDR3 is encoded by further DNA sequences in the sample. Researchers ran the PCR with 60 Vbeta and 13 Jbeta primers. In the study's own analysis: Later, an analysis found roughly 80 million unique TCR beta chains, and approximately 10 million of these were shared. Data came from immunoSEQ multiplex PCR; TCRdb stores just in-frame clones and leaves some out. The V and J calls and clone size come from that table; D and trimming were worked out from the DNA. The sample records more than 85,000 clones, roughly 80% being singletons. Germline loops: CDR1 LNHNV, CDR2 YYDKDF (reference sequence). CDR3 length: 19 residues. Trimming left V 0 bases short and J 0 bases short, with 15 bases between. This sample is drawn from a study of cytomegalovirus exposure and HLA in healthy donors. General study points: Other equally common chains were less clonally expanded than HLA-associated TCR beta chains, a later analysis showed. As a later analysis showed, a missense DCLRE1C variant was linked to trimming of TCR beta V- and J-genes. The dataset shows that most TCR sequences were rare, while some public TCRs occurred in many donors.

The V and J genes are TRBV15 and TRBJ2-6, with a tentative D call TRBD1 (5 bases). Sample: PBMCs. The clonotype was recovered from a male donor in good health and CMV-seropositive. This CDR3 reads CATSRDLAGISSGANVLTF. As DNA, the CDR3 is TGTGCCACCAGCAGAGATCTGGCAGGGATCAGCTCTGGGGCCAACGTCCTGACTTTC.